Presented here are 22 T cell receptor beta chains from one specimen sequenced in a study of T cells after posttransplantation cyclophosphamide. Cells defined as naive were viable CD3+CD4+ or CD3+CD8+ and CCR7+CD45RA+CD45RO-CD95-CD27+CD28+. Here immunoSEQ multiplex PCR was the method, and the copy in TCRdb shows in-frame clones only, minus some. The sample holds approximately 28,000 clones, just over 90% seen once. Material for sequencing was naive CD4+ T cells sorted from PBMCs. Source of these receptors: a woman aged 55-69 years in good health, CMV-negative, and a related stem cell transplant donor.

The chain is built from TRBV7-3 and TRBJ2-2; D remains unclear. CDR3 length equals 15 residues. Germline V gene data show CDR1 as SGHTA and CDR2 as FQGTGA. The ends were cut back, 0 bases at V and 0 bases at J, with 5 bases in the middle. The CDR3 DNA reads as TGTGCCAGCAGCTTAACTTATTCGAACACCGGGGAGCTGTTTTTT. It is translated as CASSLTYSNTGELFF.

This clone came up once. The J gene is TRBJ2-2, the V gene TRBV4-2, with 9 bases identical to TRBD2. Germline assignment: CDR1 LGHNA and CDR2 YNFKEQ. The CDR3 runs 17 residues. The V and J ends lost 0 bases and 6 bases, in that order; junction bases with no gene match: 8. The CDR3: CASSQESAGGSAGELFF. The CDR3 DNA is TGTGCCAGCAGCCAAGAAAGCGCGGGAGGGTCCGCCGGGGAGCTGTTTTTT.

This chain connects TRBV4-3 to TRBJ2-7; D gene unclear. The V and J ends lost 1 base and 2 bases respectively, with 6 bases between them. The CDR3 sequence is 13 residues long. Germline CDR1 LGHNA, CDR2 YSLEER. The CDR3 region is CASSQGQTYEQYF. CDR3 DNA: TGCGCCAGCAGCCAAGGCCAGACCTACGAGCAGTACTTC.

The genes are TRBV6-6 and TRBJ1-1; D uncertain. CDR1 is MNHNY and CDR2 is SVGAGI in the germline V gene (reference sequence). This CDR3 comprises 13 residues. V lost 2 bases and J 0 bases, leaving 4 bases between the germline ends. This CDR3 reads CASSYNMNTEAFF. In DNA form, the CDR3 reads TGTGCCAGCAGTTACAACATGAACACTGAAGCTTTCTTT.

The chain joins TRBV12-5 to TRBJ2-7; D is possibly TRBD1 (6 bases). The CDR3 sequence is 13 residues long. In germline, CDR1 is LGHNT, CDR2 FRNRAP. With 3 bases removed from V and 1 base from J, the gap between germline ends came to 7 bases. DNA of the CDR3: TGTGCTAGTGGTTTAGGACAGTCCTACGAGCAGTACTTC. This sequence encodes CASGLGQSYEQYF.

In its sample, this clone was seen once. This sequence joins TRBV4-1 and TRBJ2-1; D perhaps matches TRBD2 (7 bases). The CDR3 covers 15 residues. The V gene lost 1 base and the J gene lost 2 bases, with 9 bases spanning the gap. CDR1 and CDR2 from the germline V gene are MGHRA and YSYEKL. The CDR3 is CASSQGGGTYNEQFF. CDR3 DNA: TGCGCCAGCAGCCAAGGCGGGGGCACCTACAATGAGCAGTTCTTC.

This chain joins TRBV4-1 and TRBJ2-3; TRBD2 aligns across 16 bases. This CDR3 contains 18 residues. Per the germline V gene, CDR1 is MGHRA and CDR2 is YSYEKL. V was clipped by 2 bases and J by 4 bases; unmatched bases: 6. The CDR3 sequence is CASSQFGTSGGASDTQYF. For the CDR3, the DNA is TGCGCCAGCAGCCAATTTGGGACTAGCGGGGGGGCTTCAGATACGCAGTATTTT.

The genes are TRBV6-1 and TRBJ1-2, with D possibly TRBD1 on 6 matching bases. Trimming removed 4 bases at V and 1 base at J, with 10 bases between. Germline assignment: CDR1 MNHNS and CDR2 SASEGT. This CDR3 spans 14 amino acids. CDR3 loop: CASSVLDSNYGYTF. The DNA for the CDR3 is TGTGCCAGCAGTGTCTTGGACAGTAACTATGGCTACACCTTC.

The chain links TRBV28 to TRBJ1-2; 7 bases are shared with TRBD1. Trimming removed 6 bases from V and 8 bases from J; junction bases left unmatched: 15. This CDR3 region has 15 residues. CDR1 is MDHEN, CDR2 SYDVKM, per germline. The CDR3 DNA reads TGTGCCAGCAGCCCGACAGGGCCCCCAGGCCGGGGCTACACCTTC. It is translated as CASSPTGPPGRGYTF.

The V and J genes are TRBV7-9 and TRBJ1-1, with D tentatively TRBD1 (5 bases). The CDR3 is 14 amino acids. In germline, CDR1 is SEHNR, CDR2 FQNEAQ (reference sequence). The ends were cut back, 3 bases at V and 5 bases at J, with 13 bases in the middle. The CDR3 DNA sequence: TGTGCCAGCAGCTTTCCTCAGGGAAAAACTGAAGCTTTCTTT. Protein sequence: CASSFPQGKTEAFF.

This chain connects TRBV9 to TRBJ2-1; weak D call: TRBD2 (5 bases). V lost 0 bases and J lost 8, with 15 bases in between. Per germline, CDR1 SGDLS and CDR2 YYNGEE. The CDR3 length is 15 residues. CDR3: CASSVVTRGSDEQFF. The CDR3, as DNA: TGTGCCAGCAGCGTAGTAACCCGAGGGTCCGATGAGCAGTTCTTC.

The V and J genes are TRBV9 and TRBJ2-7; the D gene is possibly TRBD1 (5 bases). V was shortened by 0 bases and J by 3 bases, with 13 bases between the two germline ends. CDR1 SGDLS and CDR2 YYNGEE come from the germline V gene. The CDR3 contains 15 residues. CDR3 protein: CASSVEGQTGYEQYF. The CDR3 coding sequence is TGTGCCAGCAGCGTAGAAGGACAAACCGGCTACGAGCAGTACTTC.

The chain is built from TRBV6-6 and TRBJ2-7, with a tentative D call TRBD1 (5 bases). The V gene lost 3 bases and the J gene lost 4 bases, with 7 bases spanning the gap. CDR1 and CDR2 from the germline V gene are MNHNY and SVGAGI (reference sequence). The CDR3 loop spans 12 amino acids. The CDR3 protein is CASSYDRYEQYF. CDR3 DNA: TGTGCCAGCAGTTATGACAGATACGAGCAGTACTTC.

The rearrangement links TRBV5-6 to TRBJ1-1; TRBD1 matches at 9 bases. Germline V lookup: CDR1 SGHDT, CDR2 YYEEEE. The CDR3 contains 14 residues. J was trimmed by 1 base and V by 4 bases; bases with no gene match: 2. CDR3 coding DNA: TGTGCCAGCAGCCTACAGGGGGCGAACACTGAAGCTTTCTTT. This translates into CASSLQGANTEAFF.

The rearrangement uses TRBV6-1 and TRBJ2-3; the match to TRBD1 covers 7 bases. The V gene end was trimmed by 11 bases and the J gene end by 2 bases; junction bases not matched to a gene: 13. In germline, CDR1 is MNHNS, CDR2 SASEGT. This CDR3 has 15 residues. CDR3 region: CASKGARLNTDTQYF. The CDR3 DNA reads TGTGCCTCCAAGGGGGCCCGACTGAACACAGATACGCAGTATTTT.

The J gene is TRBJ1-3, the V gene TRBV9, with D uncertain. CDR3 length equals 14 residues. Germline CDR1 is SGDLS and CDR2 is YYNGEE. V lost 3 bases and J lost 2, with 9 bases in between. The chain's CDR3 is CASSGSGAGNTIYF. CDR3 DNA sequence: TGTGCCAGCAGCGGGTCGGGAGCTGGAAACACCATATATTTT.

The chain is built from TRBV19 and TRBJ2-3; D remains unclear. This CDR3 has 13 residues. Trimming left V 8 bases short and J 2 bases short, with 11 bases between. CDR1 and CDR2 from the germline V gene are LNHDA and SQIVND (reference sequence). CDR3 in DNA: TGTGCCAGTCAAATGTGGGCCACAGATACGCAGTATTTT. Translated: CASQMWATDTQYF.

This chain joins TRBV6-5 and TRBJ1-1; the D is unclear. The CDR3 consists of 12 residues. Trimming shortened V by 7 bases and J by 11 bases, and 17 bases separated the two germline ends. Germline assignment: CDR1 MNHEY and CDR2 SVGAGI. DNA for the CDR3: TGTGCCAGCACCAGCCGGAGCGGAAAGGCTTTCTTT. Translating gives CASTSRSGKAFF.

The table lists this clone with a few counts. The chain uses TRBV6-1 and TRBJ1-2; no firm D call. The CDR3 is 14 amino acids. Per the germline V gene, CDR1 is MNHNS and CDR2 is SASEGT. V lost 6 bases and J lost 0, with 11 bases in between. The CDR3 spells CASRRGPTNYGYTF. DNA for the CDR3: TGTGCCAGCAGAAGAGGCCCCACTAACTATGGCTACACCTTC.

The V and J genes are TRBV7-9 and TRBJ1-5; D perhaps matches TRBD1 (6 bases). V was trimmed by 3 bases and J by 0 bases, leaving 9 bases between them. Germline CDR1 is SEHNR and CDR2 is FQNEAQ (reference sequence). The CDR3 totals 15 residues. For the CDR3, the DNA is TGTGCCAGCAGCTTTGGGGGCGGTAGCAATCAGCCCCAGCATTTT. Amino acids: CASSFGGGSNQPQHF.

The chain recombines TRBV28 with TRBJ1-1; TRBD1 aligns across 10 bases. J lost 6 bases, V lost 7 bases, and 8 bases had no gene match. CDR1 and CDR2 (germline): MDHEN, SYDVKM. This CDR3 contains 14 residues. CDR3 nucleotides: TGTGCCAGCAAGAGAGAAGGACAGGGGGCTGAAGCTTTCTTT. Protein: CASKREGQGAEAFF.

The J gene is TRBJ1-4, the V gene TRBV27, with D possibly being TRBD1 (6 bases). Germline V lookup: CDR1 MNHEY, CDR2 SMNVEV (reference sequence). The CDR3 runs to 14 residues. V was cut by 6 bases and J by 3 bases, with 11 bases left in between. The CDR3 nucleotides read TGTGCCAGCAGCCTACAGGGATCTAATGAAAAACTGTTTTTT. Protein sequence: CASSLQGSNEKLFF.